The sequence of this TCR beta chain was determined in a study of blood T cell repertoires in COVID-19. Clones were read by immunoSEQ multiplex PCR, and TCRdb kept only the in-frame ones, dropping some. Among 200,000 to 300,000 clones listed, roughly 88% were seen once. Germline-derived CDR1 and CDR2 are SGDLS and YYNGEE. This CDR3 spans 16 amino acids. V was trimmed by 4 bases and J by 3 bases, leaving 17 bases between them. The sequence derives from a man aged 35-49 years who had recovered from COVID-19. Sequencing was performed on peripheral blood. The chain combines TRBV9 with TRBJ2-1; perhaps TRBD2 as D (5 bases). CDR3 amino acids: CASSPRVAGVYNEQFF. DNA of the CDR3: TGTGCCAGCAGCCCCCGAGTTGCCGGGGTCTACAATGAGCAGTTCTTC.